These T cell receptor beta chains were read from a single sample in a study of graft-versus-host responses after intestinal transplantation. The data were produced by immunoSEQ multiplex PCR, yet TCRdb's version contains in-frame clones alone and is incomplete. The sample has 80,000 to 95,000 clones; 85% to 95% are singletons. Their antigen targets remain unknown. The starting material was unstimulated CD8+ T cells sorted from spleen or lymph node cells, obtained before intestinal transplant. The receptors stem from a human donor who received an intestinal transplant. The CDR3 runs from the conserved cysteine through the conserved F or W. A D gene is named only where the DNA matches it firmly. Clone size, where shown, is once, few, many, or a class for clones that have expanded.

cdr3_aa cdr3_nt j_call clone_size v_call d_call
CASSLWRSEQYF TGTGCCAGCAGCTTATGGAGGTCCGAGCAGTACTTC TRBJ2-7 - TRBV7-9 -
CASSWGTGGSYEQYF TGTGCCAGTAGTTGGGGGACAGGGGGTTCCTACGAGCAGTACTTC TRBJ2-7 - TRBV19 TRBD1
CASKIEGVRGANVLTF TGTGCCAGCAAGATCGAGGGCGTTCGTGGGGCCAACGTCCTGACTTTC TRBJ2-6 - TRBV7-9 -
CASSGRQVIQETQYF TGTGCCAGCAGCGGACGACAGGTGATACAAGAGACCCAGTACTTC TRBJ2-5 - TRBV21-1 -
CASSRANEKLFF TGTGCCAGCAGCCGGGCCAATGAAAAACTGTTTTTT TRBJ1-4 - TRBV14 -
CASSPGQGFEQFF TGTGCCAGCAGCCCCGGACAGGGTTTTGAGCAGTTCTTC TRBJ2-1 - TRBV7-7 TRBD1
CSYGSLAGPNF TGCAGCTATGGGTCGCTAGCGGGGCCAAATTTT TRBJ2-3 - TRBV29-1 TRBD2
CASSQEVAGNYEQYF TGCGCCAGCAGCCAAGAGGTAGCCGGGAACTACGAGCAGTACTTC TRBJ2-7 - TRBV4-3 -
CASSDRDRWNYGYTF TGTGCCAGCAGCGACCGGGACAGGTGGAACTATGGCTACACCTTC TRBJ1-2 - TRBV21-1 -
CASSTGQGSGELFF TGTGCCAGCAGCACGGGACAGGGCTCCGGGGAGCTGTTTTTT TRBJ2-2 - TRBV21-1 -
CASSPDREVQPQHF TGTGCCAGCAGCCCCGACCGTGAGGTTCAGCCCCAGCATTTT TRBJ1-5 - TRBV7-2 -
CASSQEKTLRDRGFYGYTF TGCGCCAGCAGCCAAGAAAAGACACTGCGCGACAGGGGGTTCTATGGCTACACCTTC TRBJ1-2 - TRBV4-3 TRBD1
CASSPAFWGGEQFF TGTGCCAGTAGCCCGGCCTTTTGGGGGGGTGAGCAGTTCTTC TRBJ2-1 - TRBV19 TRBD2
CAWSMQGNTEAFF TGTGCCTGGAGTATGCAGGGTAACACTGAAGCTTTCTTT TRBJ1-1 - TRBV30 -
CASSLAAASTNEKLFF TGTGCCAGCAGCTTAGCAGCCGCCTCAACTAATGAAAAACTGTTTTTT TRBJ1-4 - TRBV7-9 -
CASSSSSYNEQFF TGTGCCAGCAGCTCTAGCTCCTACAATGAGCAGTTCTTC TRBJ2-1 - TRBV5-6 -
CASSLRSHTIYF TGTGCCAGCAGTTTAAGGAGTCACACCATATATTTT TRBJ1-3 - TRBV27 -
CASSSGLAANEQFF TGTGCCAGCAGCTCAGGACTAGCGGCCAATGAGCAGTTCTTC TRBJ2-1 - TRBV5-4 TRBD2
CASSIGVGNEQFF TGTGCCAGTAGTATCGGAGTGGGCAATGAGCAGTTCTTC TRBJ2-1 - TRBV19 -
CATDSSNQPQHF TGTGCCACCGACAGTTCCAATCAGCCCCAGCATTTT TRBJ1-5 - TRBV6-1 -
CASSEGVDSYYNEKLFF TGTGCCAGCAGTGAAGGGGTGGACAGTTACTATAATGAAAAACTGTTTTTT TRBJ1-4 - TRBV2 -
CAWSVSGTEAFF TGTGCCTGGAGTGTCTCGGGCACTGAAGCTTTCTTT TRBJ1-1 - TRBV30 -
CASSMLGGGTYEQYF TGTGCCAGCAGCATGCTAGGGGGCGGAACCTACGAGCAGTACTTC TRBJ2-7 - TRBV11-2 TRBD1
CASSEGYTEAFF TGTGCCAGCAGTGAGGGATACACTGAAGCTTTCTTT TRBJ1-1 - TRBV6-5 -
CASSLASRGNHYGYTF TGTGCCAGCAGCTTAGCCTCCCGAGGGAATCACTATGGCTACACCTTC TRBJ1-2 - TRBV7-9 -
CASSFRGQTLSYEQYF TGTGCCAGCAGCTTCCGAGGACAGACGCTCTCCTACGAGCAGTACTTC TRBJ2-7 - TRBV11-3 -
CASSDETYPYEQYF TGCGCCAGCAGCGATGAGACATATCCCTACGAGCAGTACTTC TRBJ2-7 once TRBV10-1 -
CAWSSGTGAYYEQYF TGTGCCTGGAGCTCAGGGACAGGGGCTTACTACGAGCAGTACTTC TRBJ2-7 once TRBV30 TRBD1
CASSFGTANNSPLHF TGTGCCAGCAGCTTTGGGACAGCCAATAATTCACCCCTCCACTTT TRBJ1-6 - TRBV5-6 TRBD1
CASSSNPGGSMNTEAFF TGTGCCAGCAGCTCAAATCCGGGGGGCAGCATGAACACTGAAGCTTTCTTT TRBJ1-1 - TRBV13 -
CAWSLGTSGRTDTQYF TGTGCCTGGAGTCTTGGGACTAGCGGGCGCACAGATACGCAGTATTTT TRBJ2-3 - TRBV30 TRBD2
CASRSGGAPDTQYF TGTGCCAGCAGGAGCGGGGGGGCCCCAGATACGCAGTATTTT TRBJ2-3 - TRBV27 TRBD2
CASSQEVRAGNEKLFF TGCGCCAGCAGCCAAGAAGTCAGGGCGGGGAATGAAAAACTGTTTTTT TRBJ1-4 few TRBV4-3 -
CASTGRGDEQFF TGTGCCAGCACCGGCAGGGGGGATGAGCAGTTCTTC TRBJ2-1 once TRBV6-6 -
CASSSRGNEQFF TGTGCCAGCAGTTCACGAGGGAATGAGCAGTTCTTC TRBJ2-1 - TRBV27 -
CASSQDRTFTGELFF TGCGCCAGCAGCCAAGATCGGACATTTACCGGGGAGCTGTTTTTT TRBJ2-2 - TRBV4-3 -
CASSLGQGYANYGYTF TGTGCCAGCAGCTTAGGACAGGGGTATGCTAACTATGGCTACACCTTC TRBJ1-2 - TRBV7-9 TRBD1
CASSPTGTGEGGVFREKLFF TGTGCCAGCTCACCTACAGGGACCGGGGAGGGGGGCGTATTTCGTGAAAAACTGTTTTTT TRBJ1-4 - TRBV18 -
CASSVGDSIGGSTDTQYF TGTGCCAGCAGCGTAGGGGACTCGATCGGGGGTAGCACAGATACGCAGTATTTT TRBJ2-3 - TRBV9 -
CASSFWRELSSYNEQFF TGTGCCAGCAGCTTTTGGCGGGAGCTTAGCTCCTACAATGAGCAGTTCTTC TRBJ2-1 - TRBV7-4 TRBD2
CASSKNSNLGQGDTEAFF TGTGCCAGCAGCAAAAACTCGAATTTGGGACAGGGGGACACTGAAGCTTTCTTT TRBJ1-1 - TRBV7-9 TRBD1
CASSQDRGNLQYGYTF TGCGCCAGCAGCCAGGACAGGGGGAACCTCCAATATGGCTACACCTTC TRBJ1-2 - TRBV4-3 TRBD1
CASSSQGKHTEAFF TGTGCCAGCAGCTCACAGGGGAAGCACACTGAAGCTTTCTTT TRBJ1-1 - TRBV7-6 TRBD1
CASKLGMNTEAFF TGTGCCAGCAAACTGGGCATGAACACTGAAGCTTTCTTT TRBJ1-1 - TRBV27 -
CASSPLGGAGNQPQHF TGTGCCAGCAGCCCATTGGGGGGTGCGGGCAATCAGCCCCAGCATTTT TRBJ1-5 - TRBV7-2 -
CASSFTSGVNTGELFF TGTGCCAGCAGTTTCACTAGCGGGGTGAACACCGGGGAGCTGTTTTTT TRBJ2-2 once TRBV7-8 TRBD2
CASSATGNTEAFF TGTGCCAGCAGTGCGACAGGGAACACTGAAGCTTTCTTT TRBJ1-1 - TRBV27 -
CATSISRGVHEQYF TGTGCCACCAGCATTTCACGGGGGGTCCACGAGCAGTACTTC TRBJ2-7 - TRBV15 TRBD2
CASSQVEGDEKLFF TGTGCCAGCAGCCAAGTCGAGGGGGACGAAAAACTGTTTTTT TRBJ1-4 few TRBV6-1 -
CASSPFKGQSSGANVLTF TGTGCCAGCAGTCCCTTTAAAGGACAGTCCTCTGGGGCCAACGTCCTGACTTTC TRBJ2-6 - TRBV27 -
CASSPGTGINQPQHF TGCGCCAGCAGCCCCGGGACAGGGATCAATCAGCCCCAGCATTTT TRBJ1-5 - TRBV4-3 TRBD1
CASSLQAGGSHEQYF TGTGCCAGCAGCTTACAGGCTGGGGGGTCCCACGAGCAGTACTTC TRBJ2-7 - TRBV7-7 -
CASSLQGRGSGNTIYF TGTGCCAGCAGTTTACAGGGAAGGGGATCTGGAAACACCATATATTTT TRBJ1-3 - TRBV28 -
CASSHRGEQYF TGTGCCAGCAGTCATAGGGGGGAGCAGTACTTC TRBJ2-7 - TRBV27 -
CASSLIPRAGGGTGELFF TGTGCCAGCAGCTTAATACCCCGAGCAGGGGGCGGGACCGGGGAGCTGTTTTTT TRBJ2-2 once TRBV7-2 TRBD1